This TCR beta chain was identified in a study of T cell responses to AZD1222 COVID-19 vaccine. Study observations and caveats: Two AZD1222 doses significantly raised spike-specific TCR breadth and depth over controls. No day 14 peak samples; only post-peak repertoires were characterized.

The CDR3 consists of 14 residues. Per germline, CDR1 MNHEY and CDR2 SVGAGI. With 6 bases clipped from V and 6 bases from J, the junction kept 4 bases outside the gene matches. As for this clone: Its matching antigen is unknown.

The assay was immunoSEQ multiplex PCR, and TCRdb's table has in-frame clones only and misses some. The sample holds 100,000 to 150,000 clones; 92% are singletons and the top ten take around 15%. The rearrangement uses TRBV6-5 and TRBJ2-1, with TRBD2 identical over 11 bases. The sample was peripheral blood, taken on day 0 of AZD1222 vaccination. The TCR comes from an adult in good health. CDR3 amino acids: CASRIAGGVNEQFF. CDR3 nucleotide sequence: TGTGCCAGCAGAATAGCGGGAGGGGTCAATGAGCAGTTCTTC.